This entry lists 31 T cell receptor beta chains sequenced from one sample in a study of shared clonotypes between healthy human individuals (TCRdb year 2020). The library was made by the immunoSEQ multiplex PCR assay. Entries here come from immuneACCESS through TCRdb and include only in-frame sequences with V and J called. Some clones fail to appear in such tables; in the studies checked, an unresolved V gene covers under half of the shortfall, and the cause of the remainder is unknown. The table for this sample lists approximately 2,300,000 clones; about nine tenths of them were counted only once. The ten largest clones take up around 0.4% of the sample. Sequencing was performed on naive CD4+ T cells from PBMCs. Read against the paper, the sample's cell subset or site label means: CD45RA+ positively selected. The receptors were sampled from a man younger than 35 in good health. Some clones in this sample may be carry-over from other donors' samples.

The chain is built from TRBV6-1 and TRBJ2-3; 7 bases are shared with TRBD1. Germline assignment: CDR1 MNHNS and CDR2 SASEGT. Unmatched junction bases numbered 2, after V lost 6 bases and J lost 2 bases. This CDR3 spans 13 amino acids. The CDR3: CASRQGITDTQYF. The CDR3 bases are TGTGCCAGCAGACAGGGGATCACAGATACGCAGTATTTT.

CDR3 amino acids: CAWSTAANEQFF. For the CDR3, the DNA is TGTGCCTGGAGTACCGCCGCCAATGAGCAGTTCTTC. The chain combines TRBV30 with TRBJ2-1; D unresolved. The germline gives CDR1 GTSNPN, CDR2 SVGIG (reference sequence). This CDR3 contains 12 residues. Trimming took 2 bases from V and 6 from J, leaving 8 bases between them.

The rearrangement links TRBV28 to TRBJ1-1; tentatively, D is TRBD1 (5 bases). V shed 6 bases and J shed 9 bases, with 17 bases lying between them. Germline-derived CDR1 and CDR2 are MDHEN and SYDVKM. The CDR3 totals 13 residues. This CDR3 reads CASRPGPTLQAFF. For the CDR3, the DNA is TGTGCCAGCAGGCCGGGACCTACACTACAAGCTTTCTTT. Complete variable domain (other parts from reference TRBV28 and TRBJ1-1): DVKVTQSSRYLVKRTGEKVFLECVQDMDHENMFWYRQDPGLGLRLIYFSYDVKMKEKGDIPEGYSVSREKKERFSLILESASTNQTSMYLCASRPGPTLQAFFGQGTRLTVV.

The CDR3 region has the DNA TGCAGTGCTAGCCTGGTGAATACGCAGTATTTT. It translates to CSASLVNTQYF. V is TRBV20-1 and J is TRBJ2-3; D unresolved. The ends were cut back, 3 bases at V and 7 bases at J, with 8 bases in the middle. CDR3 length: 11 residues. Germline V gives CDR1 DFQATT, CDR2 SNEGSKA (reference sequence).

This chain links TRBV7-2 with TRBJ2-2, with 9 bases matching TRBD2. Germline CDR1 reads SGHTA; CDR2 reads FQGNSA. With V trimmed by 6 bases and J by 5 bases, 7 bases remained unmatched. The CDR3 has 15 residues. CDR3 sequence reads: CASSFHSGGTGELFF. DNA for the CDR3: TGTGCCAGCAGTTTCCACAGCGGGGGGACCGGGGAGCTGTTTTTT.

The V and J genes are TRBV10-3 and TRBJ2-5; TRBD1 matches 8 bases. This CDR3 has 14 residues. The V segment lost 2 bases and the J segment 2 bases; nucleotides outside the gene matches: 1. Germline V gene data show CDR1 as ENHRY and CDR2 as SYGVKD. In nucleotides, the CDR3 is TGTGCCATCAGTGAGAGACAGGGGCAAGAGACCCAGTACTTC. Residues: CAISERQGQETQYF.

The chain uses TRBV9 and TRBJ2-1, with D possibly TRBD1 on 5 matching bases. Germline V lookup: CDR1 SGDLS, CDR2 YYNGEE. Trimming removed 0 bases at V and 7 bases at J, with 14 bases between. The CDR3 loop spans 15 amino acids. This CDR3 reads CASSVEGAKGNEQFF. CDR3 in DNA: TGTGCCAGCAGCGTAGAAGGGGCCAAAGGGAATGAGCAGTTCTTC.

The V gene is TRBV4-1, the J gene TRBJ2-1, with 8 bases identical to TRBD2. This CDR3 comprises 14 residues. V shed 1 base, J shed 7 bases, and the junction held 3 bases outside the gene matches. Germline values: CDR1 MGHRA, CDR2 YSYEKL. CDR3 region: CASSQGLALNEQFF. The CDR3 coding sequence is TGCGCCAGCAGCCAAGGACTAGCGTTGAATGAGCAGTTCTTC.

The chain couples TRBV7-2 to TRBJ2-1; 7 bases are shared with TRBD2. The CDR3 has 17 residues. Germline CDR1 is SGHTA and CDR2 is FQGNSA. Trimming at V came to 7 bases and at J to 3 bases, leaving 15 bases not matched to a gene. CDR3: CASILQTSRGLYNEQFF. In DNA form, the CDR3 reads TGTGCCAGCATCCTCCAGACTAGCCGGGGACTCTACAATGAGCAGTTCTTC.

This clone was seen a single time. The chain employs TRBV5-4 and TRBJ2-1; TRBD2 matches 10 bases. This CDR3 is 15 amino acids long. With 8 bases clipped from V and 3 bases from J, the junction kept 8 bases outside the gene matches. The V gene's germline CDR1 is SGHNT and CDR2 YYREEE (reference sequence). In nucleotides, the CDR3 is TGTGCCAGTCAGCCCCGGACTAGCGGCTACAATGAGCAGTTCTTC. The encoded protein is CASQPRTSGYNEQFF.

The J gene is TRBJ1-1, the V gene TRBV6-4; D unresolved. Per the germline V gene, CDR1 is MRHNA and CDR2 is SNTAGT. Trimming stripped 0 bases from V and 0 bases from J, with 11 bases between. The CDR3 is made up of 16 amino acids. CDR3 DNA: TGTGCCAGCAGTGACTCGAAGGTTACTATGAACACTGAAGCTTTCTTT. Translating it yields CASSDSKVTMNTEAFF.

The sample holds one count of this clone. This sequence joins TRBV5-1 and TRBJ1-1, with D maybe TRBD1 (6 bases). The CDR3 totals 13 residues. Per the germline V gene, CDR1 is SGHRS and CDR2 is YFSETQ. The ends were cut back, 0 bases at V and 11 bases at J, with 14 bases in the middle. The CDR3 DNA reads TGCGCCAGCAGCTTGGAAGGGTCCCAGGGGGCTTTCTTT. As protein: CASSLEGSQGAFF.

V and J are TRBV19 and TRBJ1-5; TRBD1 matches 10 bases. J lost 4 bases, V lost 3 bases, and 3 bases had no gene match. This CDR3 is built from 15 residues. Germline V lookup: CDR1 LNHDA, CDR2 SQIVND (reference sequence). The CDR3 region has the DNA TGTGCCAGTAGTATTCGACAGGGGGCGAATCAGCCCCAGCATTTT. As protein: CASSIRQGANQPQHF. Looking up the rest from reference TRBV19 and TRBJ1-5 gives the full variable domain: DGGITQSPKYLFRKEGQNVTLSCEQNLNHDAMYWYRQDPGQGLRLIYYSQIVNDFQKGDIAEGYSVSREKKESFPLTVTSAQKNPTAFYLCASSIRQGANQPQHFGDGTRLSIL.

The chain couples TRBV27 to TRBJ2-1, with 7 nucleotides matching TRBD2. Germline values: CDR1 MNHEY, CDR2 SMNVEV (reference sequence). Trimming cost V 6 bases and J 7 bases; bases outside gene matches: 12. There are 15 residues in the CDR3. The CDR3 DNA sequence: TGTGCCAGCAGCCCACGCTTAGGGAGGGAAAATGAGCAGTTCTTC. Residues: CASSPRLGRENEQFF.

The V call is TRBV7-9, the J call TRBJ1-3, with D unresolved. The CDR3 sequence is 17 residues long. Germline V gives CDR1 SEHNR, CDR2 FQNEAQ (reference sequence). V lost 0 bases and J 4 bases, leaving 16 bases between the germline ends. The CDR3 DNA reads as TGTGCCAGCAGCTTAGCCGCCTTACGAACTGAGGGAAACACCATATATTTT. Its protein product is CASSLAALRTEGNTIYF.

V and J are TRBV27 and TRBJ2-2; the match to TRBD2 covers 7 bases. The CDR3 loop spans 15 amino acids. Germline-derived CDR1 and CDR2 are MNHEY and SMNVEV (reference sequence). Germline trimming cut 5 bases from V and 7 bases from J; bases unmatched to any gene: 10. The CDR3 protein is CASSPSGTTLGELFF. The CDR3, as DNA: TGTGCCAGCAGTCCATCCGGGACTACGCTCGGGGAGCTGTTTTTT.

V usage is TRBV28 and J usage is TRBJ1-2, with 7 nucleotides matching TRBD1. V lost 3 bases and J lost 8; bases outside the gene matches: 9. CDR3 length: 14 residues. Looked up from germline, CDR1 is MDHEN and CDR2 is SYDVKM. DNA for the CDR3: TGTGCCAGCAGTTTGGGACAGACCCTTGGGGGCTACACCTTC. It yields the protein CASSLGQTLGGYTF.

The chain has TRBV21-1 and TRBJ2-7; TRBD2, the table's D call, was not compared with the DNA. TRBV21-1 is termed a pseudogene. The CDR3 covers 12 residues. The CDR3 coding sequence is TGTGCCAGCAGTACTAGCGGCTACGAGCAGTACTTC. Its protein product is CASSTSGYEQYF.

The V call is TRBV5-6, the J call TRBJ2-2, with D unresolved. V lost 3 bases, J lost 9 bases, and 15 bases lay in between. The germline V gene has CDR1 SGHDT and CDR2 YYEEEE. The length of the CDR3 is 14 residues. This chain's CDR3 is CASSYRASERELFF. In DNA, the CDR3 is TGTGCCAGCAGCTACCGGGCCTCGGAAAGGGAGCTGTTTTTT.

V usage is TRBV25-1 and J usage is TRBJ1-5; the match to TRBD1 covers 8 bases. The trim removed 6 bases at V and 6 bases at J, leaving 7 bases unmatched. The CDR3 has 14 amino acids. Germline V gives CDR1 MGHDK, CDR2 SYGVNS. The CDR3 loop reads CASSKTGGPQPQHF. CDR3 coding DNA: TGTGCCAGCAGCAAAACAGGGGGACCTCAGCCCCAGCATTTT.

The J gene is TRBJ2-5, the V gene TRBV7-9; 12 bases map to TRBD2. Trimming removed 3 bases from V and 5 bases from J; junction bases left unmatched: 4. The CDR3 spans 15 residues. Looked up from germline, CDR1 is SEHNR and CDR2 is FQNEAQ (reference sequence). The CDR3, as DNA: TGTGCCAGCAGCTTGGGACTAGCGGGTGTGGAGACCCAGTACTTC. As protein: CASSLGLAGVETQYF. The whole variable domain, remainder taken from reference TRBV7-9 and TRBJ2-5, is DTGVSQNPRHKITKRGQNVTFRCDPISEHNRLYWYRQTLGQGPEFLTYFQNEAQLEKSRLLSDRFSAERPKGSFSTLEIQRTEQGDSAMYLCASSLGLAGVETQYFGPGTRLLVL.

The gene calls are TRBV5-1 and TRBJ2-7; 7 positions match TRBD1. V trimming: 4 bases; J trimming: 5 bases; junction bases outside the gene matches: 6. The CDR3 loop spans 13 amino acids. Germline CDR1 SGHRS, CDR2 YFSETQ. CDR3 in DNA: TGCGCCAGCAGCCCACAGGGGTTTGACGAGCAGTACTTC. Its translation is CASSPQGFDEQYF.

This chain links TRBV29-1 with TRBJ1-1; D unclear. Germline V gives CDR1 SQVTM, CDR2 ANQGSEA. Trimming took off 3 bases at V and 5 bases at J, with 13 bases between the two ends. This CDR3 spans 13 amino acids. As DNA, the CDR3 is TGCAGCGTTGAGGTTCAGGTCGGGACTGAAGCTTTCTTT. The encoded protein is CSVEVQVGTEAFF.

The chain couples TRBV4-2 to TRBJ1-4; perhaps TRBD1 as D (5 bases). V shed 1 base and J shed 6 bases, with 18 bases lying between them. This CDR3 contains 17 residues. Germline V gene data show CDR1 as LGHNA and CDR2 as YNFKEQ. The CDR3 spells CASSQGERNPRDEKLFF. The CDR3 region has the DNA TGTGCCAGCAGCCAAGGTGAGAGGAACCCCAGGGATGAAAAACTGTTTTTT.

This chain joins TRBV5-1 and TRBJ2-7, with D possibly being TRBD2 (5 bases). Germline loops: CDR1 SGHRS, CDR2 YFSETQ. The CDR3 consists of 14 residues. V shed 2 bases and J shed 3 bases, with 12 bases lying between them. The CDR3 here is CASSLPLAGYEQYF. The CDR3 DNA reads TGCGCCAGCAGCTTACCTCTCGCGGGCTACGAGCAGTACTTC.

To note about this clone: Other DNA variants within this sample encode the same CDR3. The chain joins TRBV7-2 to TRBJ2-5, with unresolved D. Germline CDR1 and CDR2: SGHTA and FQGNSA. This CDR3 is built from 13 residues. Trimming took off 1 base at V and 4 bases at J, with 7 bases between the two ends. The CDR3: CASSLGLPETQYF. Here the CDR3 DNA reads TGTGCCAGCAGCTTAGGTTTACCAGAGACCCAGTACTTC.

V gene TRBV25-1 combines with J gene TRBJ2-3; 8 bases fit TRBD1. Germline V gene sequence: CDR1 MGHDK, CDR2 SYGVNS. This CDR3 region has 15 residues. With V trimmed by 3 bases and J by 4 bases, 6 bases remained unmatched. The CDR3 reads CASSDSGQGADTQYF. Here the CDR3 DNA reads TGTGCCAGCAGTGATAGTGGACAGGGAGCAGATACGCAGTATTTT.

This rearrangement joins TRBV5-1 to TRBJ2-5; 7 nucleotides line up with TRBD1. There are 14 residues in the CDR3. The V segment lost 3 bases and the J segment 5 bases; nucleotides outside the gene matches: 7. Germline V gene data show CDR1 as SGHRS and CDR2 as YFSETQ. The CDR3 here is CASSSQGIGETQYF. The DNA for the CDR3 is TGCGCCAGCAGCTCACAGGGGATCGGGGAGACCCAGTACTTC.

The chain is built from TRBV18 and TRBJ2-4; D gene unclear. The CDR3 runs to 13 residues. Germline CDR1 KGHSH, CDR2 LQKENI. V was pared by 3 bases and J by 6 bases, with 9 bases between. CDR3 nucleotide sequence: TGTGCCAGCTCACCCGTACAAGCAAACATTCAGTACTTC. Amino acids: CASSPVQANIQYF. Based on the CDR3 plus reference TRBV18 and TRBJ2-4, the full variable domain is NAGVMQNPRHLVRRRGQEARLRCSPMKGHSHVYWYRQLPEEGLKFMVYLQKENIIDESGMPKERFSAEFPKEGPSILRIQQVVRGDSAAYFCASSPVQANIQYFGAGTRLSVL.

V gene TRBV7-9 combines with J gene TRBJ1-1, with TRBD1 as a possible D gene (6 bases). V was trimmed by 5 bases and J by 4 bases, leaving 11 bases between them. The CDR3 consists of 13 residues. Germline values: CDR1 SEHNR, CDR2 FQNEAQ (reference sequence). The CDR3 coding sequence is TGTGCCAGCAGCCTAGGGGGGACCACTGAAGCTTTCTTT. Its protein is CASSLGGTTEAFF.

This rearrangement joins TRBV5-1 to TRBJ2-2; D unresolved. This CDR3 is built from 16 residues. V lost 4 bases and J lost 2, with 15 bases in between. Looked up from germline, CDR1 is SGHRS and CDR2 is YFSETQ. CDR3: CASSPVSLSNTGELFF. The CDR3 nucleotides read TGCGCCAGCAGCCCCGTGTCTCTATCAAACACCGGGGAGCTGTTTTTT. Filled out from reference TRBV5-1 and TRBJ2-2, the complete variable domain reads KAGVTQTPRYLIKTRGQQVTLSCSPISGHRSVSWYQQTPGQGLQFLFEYFSETQRNKGNFPGRFSGRQFSNSRSEMNVSTLELGDSALYLCASSPVSLSNTGELFFGEGSRLTVL.